These 22 T cell receptor beta chains originate from one sample sequenced in a study of T cells in Graves' hyperthyroidism and ophthalmopathy. From RNA transcripts, TCR beta CDR3 regions were amplified. During a first-round RT-PCR of the TCR CDR3, the HTBI primer set was used. TCRdb itself ran the multiplex PCR reads through MiXCR, one entry per CDR3 protein. The sample includes 500,000 to 650,000 distinct CDR3 sequences, approximately 15% of them seen just once. Specimen: blood. The receptors shown here come from a woman aged 35 to 49 with Graves' hyperthyroidism.

V gene TRBV6-2 or TRBV6-3 combines with J gene TRBJ1-2, with D tentatively TRBD1 (5 bases). This CDR3 comprises 15 residues. V was cut by 6 bases and J by 6 bases, with 20 bases left in between. CDR1 and CDR2 from the germline V gene are MNHEY and SVGEGT. The CDR3 sequence is CASSPGTLDADGYTF. For the CDR3, the DNA is TGTGCCAGCAGCCCAGGGACCCTCGACGCCGATGGCTACACCTTC.

As to this clonotype: A read error may explain this, as a much larger clone is one base away. The rearrangement joins TRBV15 to TRBJ2-7, with 11 bases matching TRBD2. There are 14 residues in the CDR3. From germline, CDR1 is LNHNV and CDR2 YYDKDF (reference sequence). The CDR3 coding sequence is TGTGCCACCAGCCGACTAGCGGGATCTTACGATCAGTACTTC. Protein: CATSRLAGSYDQYF.

A few counts support this clonotype. The chain employs TRBV30 and TRBJ1-4; 8 positions match TRBD1. CDR3 size: 19 residues. In germline, CDR1 is GTSNPN, CDR2 SVGIG (reference sequence). V lost 0 bases to trimming and J lost 8 bases; unmatched junction nucleotides: 20. DNA of the CDR3: TGTGCCTGGAGTGTTATTCAGGGGGCTGGCGTACGCTCGGTGGAAAAACTGTTTTTT. Amino acid sequence: CAWSVIQGAGVRSVEKLFF.

Ten or more counts support this clonotype. CDR3 loop: CASSLLGTGKNIQYF. The CDR3 DNA sequence: TGTGCCAGCAGTTTACTCGGGACAGGGAAAAACATTCAGTACTTC. The chain links TRBV28 to TRBJ2-4, with TRBD1 identical over 9 bases. Per the germline V gene, CDR1 is MDHEN and CDR2 is SYDVKM. J gave up 4 bases and V 2 bases, and 3 bases lay outside the gene matches. CDR3 size: 15 residues. Variable domain in full (rest from reference TRBV28 and TRBJ2-4): DVKVTQSSRYLVKRTGEKVFLECVQDMDHENMFWYRQDPGLGLRLIYFSYDVKMKEKGDIPEGYSVSREKKERFSLILESASTNQTSMYLCASSLLGTGKNIQYFGAGTRLSVL.

This clonotype was seen at least ten times. This rearrangement joins TRBV28 to TRBJ2-7; 9 nucleotides match TRBD2. The germline V gene has CDR1 MDHEN and CDR2 SYDVKM. There are 15 residues in the CDR3. Trimming took 6 bases from V and 3 from J; bases not matched to a gene: 9. The CDR3 sequence: CASRRGTSSFYEQYF. CDR3 coding DNA: TGTGCCAGCAGAAGGGGGACTAGCAGCTTCTACGAGCAGTACTTC.

The V call is TRBV6-5, the J call TRBJ1-2, with D unresolved. Germline V gene data show CDR1 as MNHEY and CDR2 as SVGAGI. The length of the CDR3 is 15 residues. V lost 0 bases and J lost 4, with 12 bases in between. The CDR3 is CASSYSTGLGYGYTF. In DNA form, the CDR3 reads TGTGCCAGCAGTTACTCGACCGGGCTCGGCTATGGCTACACCTTC.

CDR3 protein: CSATSGDQPQHF. The CDR3 DNA reads as TGCAGTGCTACATCAGGGGATCAGCCCCAGCATTTT. The rearrangement joins TRBV20-1 to TRBJ1-5; possibly TRBD1 for D (6 bases). Germline values: CDR1 DFQATT, CDR2 SNEGSKA (reference sequence). V lost 4 bases to trimming and J lost 5 bases, with 9 bases between them. This CDR3 is 12 amino acids long.

V gene TRBV15 combines with J gene TRBJ2-1; TRBD2 might be the D (6 bases). V was shortened by 3 bases and J by 9 bases, with 9 bases between the two germline ends. The germline V gene has CDR1 LNHNV and CDR2 YYDKDF (reference sequence). CDR3 size: 12 residues. The CDR3 DNA reads as TGTGCCACCAGCAGTCCCGGGGGTGAGCAGTTCTTC. This gives the protein CATSSPGGEQFF.

This clonotype came up many times. The chain has TRBV5-8 and TRBJ1-5, with 7 bases identical to TRBD1. Trimming took 0 bases from V and 4 from J; bases not matched to a gene: 4. The CDR3 consists of 15 residues. The germline gives CDR1 SGHTS, CDR2 YDEGEE. In DNA form, the CDR3 reads TGTGCCAGCAGCTTGGATCCAGGGGGGAATCAGCCCCAGCATTTT. Translated: CASSLDPGGNQPQHF.

The V and J genes are TRBV19 and TRBJ2-3; 10 bases line up with TRBD1. Trimming at V came to 5 bases and at J to 2 bases, leaving 7 bases not matched to a gene. The germline gives CDR1 LNHDA, CDR2 SQIVND (reference sequence). The CDR3 is 16 residues long. CDR3 region: CASSPKDRGPTDTQYF. In DNA, the CDR3 is TGTGCCAGTAGTCCCAAAGACAGGGGGCCCACAGATACGCAGTATTTT.

This clonotype has at least ten counts. The chain employs TRBV20-1 and TRBJ2-1; 8 positions match TRBD1. The CDR3 spans 14 residues. With V trimmed by 1 base and J by 1 base, 0 bases remained unmatched. The germline V gene has CDR1 DFQATT and CDR2 SNEGSKA (reference sequence). This chain's CDR3 is CSARGTGSYNEQFF. CDR3 nucleotides: TGCAGTGCTAGAGGGACAGGGTCCTACAATGAGCAGTTCTTC.

This clonotype was detected only a few times. This chain uses TRBV24-1 with TRBJ2-1; D is possibly TRBD1 (6 bases). In germline, CDR1 is KGHDR, CDR2 SFDVKD. This CDR3 contains 16 residues. V was shortened by 0 bases and J by 7 bases, with 15 bases between the two germline ends. The chain's CDR3 is CATSDLSAGARNEQFF. CDR3 DNA: TGTGCCACCAGTGATTTGTCGGCAGGGGCCCGGAATGAGCAGTTCTTC.

This clonotype was detected many times. The V call is TRBV2, the J call TRBJ1-1; D is possibly TRBD1 (5 bases). Trimming pared 7 bases from V and 6 bases from J, leaving 9 bases between. From germline, CDR1 is SNHLY and CDR2 FYNNEI. This CDR3 spans 11 amino acids. The CDR3, as DNA: TGTGCCAGCATGGTGGGGCCTGAAGCTTTCTTT. It translates to CASMVGPEAFF.

This clonotype was picked up many times. V gene TRBV20-1 combines with J gene TRBJ2-7, with D tentatively TRBD1 (6 bases). The CDR3 runs to 15 residues. With 0 bases removed from V and 3 bases from J, the gap between germline ends came to 15 bases. Per the germline V gene, CDR1 is DFQATT and CDR2 is SNEGSKA (reference sequence). The DNA of the CDR3 is TGCAGTGCTAGAGAACTGGCAGGGGCCTTCTACGAGCAGTACTTC. Translating gives CSARELAGAFYEQYF.

This clonotype appeared a few times. This chain links TRBV5-1 with TRBJ1-2; no clear D gene. The germline gives CDR1 SGHRS, CDR2 YFSETQ. V gave up 0 bases and J gave up 8 bases, with 14 bases separating them. The CDR3 spans 14 residues. CDR3 sequence: CASSLGKNQRGYTF. The CDR3 region has the DNA TGCGCCAGCAGCTTGGGAAAGAACCAACGGGGCTACACCTTC.

The CDR3 sequence: CASSLRAGKQETQYF. In DNA, the CDR3 is TGTGCCAGCAGTTTAAGAGCGGGGAAACAAGAGACCCAGTACTTC. The chain links TRBV12-3 or TRBV12-4 to TRBJ2-5; 7 bases match TRBD2. This CDR3 is 15 amino acids long. Losses at the gene ends were 2 bases for V and 2 bases for J; bases not matched to a gene: 5.

This clonotype has only a few counts. A much larger clone lies a single base off, so this may be a read error. This sequence joins TRBV5-5 and TRBJ1-1, with D uncertain. The germline CDR1 and CDR2 sequences are SGHKS and YYEKEE (reference sequence). The CDR3 consists of 13 residues. The CDR3 coding sequence is TGTGCCAGCAGCCGACCTCTTAGCACTGAAGCTTCCTTT. Translation gives CASSRPLSTEASF.

The CDR3 DNA reads as TGTGCCAGCAGCTTAGTGGGGACTAGCGGGATCGAGACCCAGTACTTC. As protein: CASSLVGTSGIETQYF. The chain couples TRBV7-9 to TRBJ2-5; 13 bases are a match to TRBD2. Germline CDR1 reads SEHNR; CDR2 reads FQNEAQ (reference sequence). The CDR3 spans 16 residues. Unmatched junction bases numbered 4, after V lost 1 base and J lost 5 bases.

This clonotype was seen at least ten times. The chain joins TRBV30 to TRBJ1-4, with unresolved D. CDR1 is GTSNPN, CDR2 SVGIG, per germline (reference sequence). The CDR3 totals 15 residues. The germline V and J ends were trimmed by 3 bases and 3 bases, with 14 bases remaining between them. The CDR3 sequence is CAWRTRVSSNEKLFF. CDR3 DNA: TGTGCCTGGAGGACAAGGGTCAGTTCTAATGAAAAACTGTTTTTT. Complete variable domain (other parts from reference TRBV30 and TRBJ1-4): SQTIHQWPATLVQPVGSPLSLECTVEGTSNPNLYWYRQAAGRGLQLLFYSVGIGQISSEVPQNLSASRPQDRQFILSSKKLLLSDSGFYLCAWRTRVSSNEKLFFGSGTQLSVL.

This clonotype was counted ten times or more. This chain links TRBV6-1 with TRBJ1-5, with unresolved D. This CDR3 contains 14 residues. Trimming cost V 5 bases and J 0 bases, with 8 bases left between them. Germline V lookup: CDR1 MNHNS, CDR2 SASEGT. The chain's CDR3 is CASSRTVSNQPQHF. The CDR3 DNA sequence: TGTGCCAGCAGTCGAACGGTTAGCAATCAGCCCCAGCATTTT.

This clonotype came up a few times. V gene TRBV20-1 combines with J gene TRBJ2-5; a weak D match, TRBD1 (6 bases). The CDR3 consists of 14 residues. Germline V gene sequence: CDR1 DFQATT, CDR2 SNEGSKA (reference sequence). With 3 bases removed from V and 2 bases from J, the gap between germline ends came to 13 bases. The CDR3 protein is CSASGWGHQETQYF. The DNA of the CDR3 is TGCAGTGCTAGTGGCTGGGGACATCAAGAGACCCAGTACTTC.

This clonotype has a handful of counts. This CDR3 reads CASSRRLAGGWYQETQYF. Written as DNA, the CDR3 is TGTGCCAGCAGCCGACGACTAGCGGGAGGGTGGTACCAAGAGACCCAGTACTTC. The rearrangement joins TRBV7-9 to TRBJ2-5, with 14 bases identical to TRBD2. Germline V gene lookup returns CDR1 SEHNR and CDR2 FQNEAQ (reference sequence). V was clipped by 5 bases and J by 0 bases; unmatched bases: 8. The CDR3 loop spans 18 amino acids.